The entry below gives a single T cell receptor (beta chain) sequence along with its context. This CDR3 comprises 14 residues. With V trimmed by 4 bases and J by 4 bases, 3 bases remained unmatched. CDR1 and CDR2 from the germline V gene are SGHRS and YFSETQ. This specimen comes from a study of technical replicates of blood from several donors. Method: immunoSEQ multiplex PCR; TCRdb's copy keeps in-frame clones and lacks some. The sample records tens of thousands of clones, about 91% being singletons. The receptor was isolated from a human donor in good health. Some clones in this sample may be carry-over from other donors' samples. The V call is TRBV5-1, the J call TRBJ2-1; 9 bases are shared with TRBD1. The source material was T cells isolated from PBMCs. CDR3 sequence reads: CASSGTGLYNEQFF. The CDR3 bases are TGCGCCAGCAGCGGGACAGGGCTTTACAATGAGCAGTTCTTC. The full variable domain, completed using reference TRBV5-1 and TRBJ2-1, is KAGVTQTPRYLIKTRGQQVTLSCSPISGHRSVSWYQQTPGQGLQFLFEYFSETQRNKGNFPGRFSGRQFSNSRSEMNVSTLELGDSALYLCASSGTGLYNEQFFGPGTRLTVL.